The TCR beta chain under discussion was sequenced for a study of PD-1 blockade in classical Hodgkin lymphoma. Study in general: Nivolumab was given intravenously to patients at 3 mg/kg every 2 weeks. Whole-study results and caveats: Complete responders started with a diversity level that resembled newly diagnosed patients at baseline.

There was relapse after autologous stem cell transplantation in every patient, and there was variation in brentuximab vedotin exposure. Patients had relapsed/refractory classical Hodgkin lymphoma with complete response, partial response or progressive disease as best response. Trimming left V 0 bases short and J 4 bases short, with 0 bases between. The CDR3 is 11 amino acids. Germline values: CDR1 ENHRY, CDR2 SYGVKD. Comments on this clone: Its specificity is not known.

Assay used: immunoSEQ multiplex PCR; TCRdb lists only in-frame clones, some missing. The data contain about 19,000 clones, more than 75% of them seen just once; the ten biggest clones take up over 15%. This sequence originates from a human donor with classical Hodgkin lymphoma. V is TRBV10-3 and J is TRBJ1-1; D unresolved. Specimen: peripheral blood mononuclear cells (PBMCs), collected before the second cycle of nivolumab. In DNA, the CDR3 is TGTGCCATCAGTGAGTCCACTGAAGCTTTCTTT. Encoded protein: CAISESTEAFF.